This T cell receptor (beta chain) was documented in a study of early T cells in non-severe SARS-CoV-2 infection. Only a few counts were recorded for this clonotype. Molecules of cDNA were individually given unique molecular identifiers that were attached to them. MiXCR, applied by TCRdb to the 5' RACE reads, yields one record per CDR3 protein. The table has some 64,000 distinct CDR3 sequences, 10% seen once. Germline assignment: CDR1 MNHEY and CDR2 SMNVEV (reference sequence). The CDR3 length is 15 residues. V lost 1 base and J lost 3, with 11 bases in between. This sample comprised whole blood, obtained at baseline. This sequence originates from an adult who was a healthcare worker with PCR-confirmed SARS-CoV-2 infection or an uninfected control (not recorded which). The chain links TRBV27 to TRBJ2-3, with D perhaps given as TRBD1 or TRBD2 (5 bases each). The CDR3 DNA reads as TGTGCCAGCAGTTTATGGGACGACGGAACAGATACGCAGTATTTT. Its protein product is CASSLWDDGTDTQYF.